This T cell receptor (beta chain) was recovered during a study of T cell responses to AZD1222 COVID-19 vaccine. Across the study: Investigators merged groups given second doses at roughly 4 or roughly 12 weeks. General study results and limits: Spike-specific TCR breadth and depth rose after two AZD1222 doses. In the spike-specific TCR repertoire, nearly half reportedly target unmutated variant regions. Seropositive at baseline were only a handful of AZD1222 recipients.

A remark on this clone: The antigen is not known.

Generated by immunoSEQ multiplex PCR, the TCRdb table keeps only in-frame clones and is missing some. The profile covers 100,000 to 120,000 clones, with roughly 87% appearing a single time and about 3.3% taken by the ten largest. The sequencing here drew on peripheral blood, taken on day 0 of AZD1222 vaccination. The sequence was obtained from an adult in good health.

The CDR3 reads CATRPTGNSNTGELFF. The DNA for the CDR3 is TGTGCCACCAGACCGACAGGAAACTCGAACACCGGGGAGCTGTTTTTT. The chain employs TRBV24-1 and TRBJ2-2; weak D call: TRBD1 (6 bases). Trimming cost V 7 bases and J 0 bases, with 14 bases left between them. CDR3 length: 16 amino acids. Per the germline V gene, CDR1 is KGHDR and CDR2 is SFDVKD.